The 15 T cell receptor beta chains reported below all come from one sample, sequenced in a study of cytomegalovirus exposure and HLA in healthy donors (dated by TCRdb to 2015 to 2018). Libraries were prepared through the immunoSEQ multiplex PCR assay. For the multiplex PCR, a mixture combining 60 forward primers for TCR Vbeta segments and 13 reverse primers for TCR Jbeta segments was used. TCRdb holds this immuneACCESS table with in-frame rearrangements only. Some clones are missing; in checked studies, unresolved V genes explain under half, and the rest has no known cause. The sample table holds about 130,000 clones, of which about 78% were seen once. The ten largest clones capture approximately 1.3% of the sample. The sequencing input was PBMCs. The receptors were sampled from a female donor in good health and CMV-seronegative.

This clone came up a few times. The chain links TRBV2 to TRBJ2-7, with D maybe TRBD1 (6 bases). V was shortened by 6 bases and J by 5 bases, with 14 bases between the two germline ends. This CDR3 is built from 13 residues. Germline V gene data show CDR1 as SNHLY and CDR2 as FYNNEI. As DNA, the CDR3 is TGTGCCAGCAGACACAGGGACCCCCACGAGCAGTACTTC. Translation: CASRHRDPHEQYF. Full variable domain (missing parts from reference TRBV2 and TRBJ2-7): EPEVTQTPSHQVTQMGQEVILRCVPISNHLYFYWYRQILGQKVEFLVSFYNNEISEKSEIFDDQFSVERPDGSNFTLKIRSTKLEDSAMYFCASRHRDPHEQYFGPGTRLTVT.

The chain has TRBV7-2 and TRBJ1-1; D is possibly TRBD1 (6 bases). The CDR3 is 15 residues long. Germline lookup yields CDR1 SGHTA and CDR2 FQGNSA. Trimming removed 1 base at V and 2 bases at J, with 11 bases between. CDR3 amino acids: CASSLGGTTNTEAFF. CDR3 nucleotide sequence: TGTGCCAGCAGCTTAGGTGGGACAACTAACACTGAAGCTTTCTTT.

The chain combines TRBV2 with TRBJ2-4, with 8 nucleotides matching TRBD1. Germline CDR1 is SNHLY and CDR2 is FYNNEI. The junction had 14 bases not matched to a gene; V was cut back by 6 bases and J by 1 base. The CDR3 is 18 amino acids. The CDR3 reads CASRRTGTGVWAKNIQYF. The CDR3 DNA is TGTGCCAGCAGGAGGACAGGGACGGGGGTTTGGGCCAAAAACATTCAGTACTTC. The full variable domain, in which reference TRBV2 and TRBJ2-4 provide the parts outside the CDR3, is EPEVTQTPSHQVTQMGQEVILRCVPISNHLYFYWYRQILGQKVEFLVSFYNNEISEKSEIFDDQFSVERPDGSNFTLKIRSTKLEDSAMYFCASRRTGTGVWAKNIQYFGAGTRLSVL.

This clone was counted a few times. The chain combines TRBV18 with TRBJ1-4, with D possibly TRBD1 on 6 matching bases. CDR1 and CDR2 (germline): KGHSH, LQKENI. V lost 1 base and J lost 7, with 13 bases in between. The CDR3 sequence is 15 residues long. The CDR3 reads CASSPLQGGGEKLFF. The CDR3 nucleotides read TGTGCCAGCTCACCACTGCAGGGAGGGGGTGAAAAACTGTTTTTT.

The rearrangement joins TRBV7-9 to TRBJ1-1, with 9 bases lining up with TRBD1. The CDR3 runs to 16 residues. V shed 6 bases, J shed 5 bases, and the junction held 13 bases outside the gene matches. Germline CDR1 is SEHNR and CDR2 is FQNEAQ (reference sequence). The CDR3 spells CASRKGQGPSYTEAFF. The CDR3 DNA sequence: TGTGCCAGCAGAAAGGGACAGGGTCCTTCCTATACTGAAGCTTTCTTT.

This chain joins TRBV9 and TRBJ2-5; TRBD1 aligns across 9 bases. J lost 1 base, V lost 1 base, and 5 bases had no gene match. Germline CDR1 SGDLS, CDR2 YYNGEE. CDR3 size: 16 residues. The CDR3 DNA reads TGTGCCAGCAGCGTATCGGACAGGGGTGGCCAAGAGACCCAGTACTTC. This translates into CASSVSDRGGQETQYF.

This clone showed up just a few times. The CDR3 protein is CASSFDTSGQYNSPLHF. The CDR3 DNA reads as TGTGCCAGCAGCTTTGACACATCGGGACAGTATAATTCACCCCTCCACTTT. V gene TRBV7-9 combines with J gene TRBJ1-6; 7 bases fit TRBD1. CDR1 SEHNR and CDR2 FQNEAQ come from the germline V gene (reference sequence). V shed 3 bases, J shed 4 bases, and the junction held 9 bases outside the gene matches. The length of the CDR3 is 17 residues.

This chain uses TRBV6-5 with TRBJ2-1; 8 bases map to TRBD2. J gave up 4 bases and V 6 bases, and 8 bases lay outside the gene matches. Germline assignment: CDR1 MNHEY and CDR2 SVGAGI. The CDR3 runs to 15 residues. CDR3 residues: CASRAGVGGYNEQFF. The CDR3 coding sequence is TGTGCCAGCAGAGCGGGGGTGGGAGGGTACAATGAGCAGTTCTTC.

This rearrangement joins TRBV21-1 to TRBJ1-5; TRBD1 was called by the table and not checked on the DNA. TRBV21-1 is annotated as a pseudogene. The CDR3 sequence is 16 residues long. In nucleotides, the CDR3 is TGTGCCAGCAGCACGGGACAGGGGGGGAGCAATCAGCCCCAGCATTTT. Translation gives CASSTGQGGSNQPQHF.

In this sample, this clone turned up once. The rearrangement links TRBV27 to TRBJ1-2; tentative D call: TRBD1 (5 bases). With 5 bases removed from V and 3 bases from J, the gap between germline ends came to 10 bases. This CDR3 comprises 13 residues. CDR1 and CDR2 (germline): MNHEY, SMNVEV (reference sequence). CDR3 sequence: CASSQGRDYGYTF. The CDR3 DNA sequence: TGTGCCAGCAGTCAGGGAAGGGACTATGGCTACACCTTC.

The chain has TRBV5-1 and TRBJ1-2, with D perhaps matching TRBD1 (6 bases). CDR3 length equals 15 residues. Trimming shortened V by 2 bases and J by 6 bases, and 17 bases separated the two germline ends. Germline V lookup: CDR1 SGHRS, CDR2 YFSETQ. In nucleotides, the CDR3 is TGCGCCAGCAGCTTCCTTCAATCTCGACAGGATGGCTACACCTTC. The encoded protein is CASSFLQSRQDGYTF.

The rearrangement uses TRBV19 and TRBJ2-5; 14 positions match TRBD2. TRBJ2-7 explains the end of the DNA better; the J call may be wrong. The CDR3 spans 18 residues. CDR1 LNHDA and CDR2 SQIVND come from the germline V gene (reference sequence). Written as DNA, the CDR3 is TGTGCCAGTAGTAACCGCGGACTAGCGGGAGGTACACCCTACGAGCAGTACTTC. Translating gives CASSNRGLAGGTPYEQYF.

A few counts support this clone. The rearrangement uses TRBV29-1 and TRBJ1-1; D may be TRBD1 (6 bases). The ends were cut back, 5 bases at V and 1 base at J, with 14 bases in the middle. This CDR3 is built from 14 residues. Germline V gene lookup returns CDR1 SQVTM and CDR2 ANQGSEA. Here the CDR3 DNA reads TGCAGCGTTATACCCGGGACATCGAACACTGAAGCTTTCTTT. Protein: CSVIPGTSNTEAFF.

About this clone itself: One end of the junction is discordant with germline, which a read error may explain. The rearrangement links TRBV7-9 to TRBJ1-2; 9 bases map to TRBD1. Germline values: CDR1 SEHNR, CDR2 FQNEAQ (reference sequence). The CDR3 covers 15 residues. In nucleotides, the CDR3 is TGTTCCAGCAGCCTTTGGGACAGGGAGAACTATGGCTACACCTTC. This gives the protein CSSSLWDRENYGYTF.

The chain recombines TRBV2 with TRBJ2-7, with 15 bases aligning to TRBD2. Germline CDR1 is SNHLY and CDR2 is FYNNEI. Losses at the gene ends were 4 bases for V and 5 bases for J; bases not matched to a gene: 9. The CDR3 has 17 residues. The CDR3 DNA sequence: TGTGCCAGCAGTGGGACTAGCGGGAGGGGATGGGCTAACGAGCAGTACTTC. This codes for CASSGTSGRGWANEQYF.